The 24 T cell receptor beta chains given below trace back to one sample, sequenced in a study of OX40 agonist ivuxolimab in advanced cancers. Generated by immunoSEQ multiplex PCR, the TCRdb table keeps only in-frame clones and is missing some. The sample consists of 100,000 or so clones, about 92% of them appearing once. The sample here was CD4+ or CD8+ T cells sorted from blood, taken in a trial of the OX40 agonist ivuxolimab. These receptors originate from an adult with an advanced solid tumor such as melanoma, head and neck, liver or kidney cancer.

The chain recombines TRBV29-1 with TRBJ2-5, with 8 nucleotides matching TRBD2. The CDR3 is made up of 17 amino acids. After removal of 0 bases from V and 4 bases from J, the junction contained 13 bases not matched to a gene. Germline lookup yields CDR1 SQVTM and CDR2 ANQGSEA. CDR3 DNA: TGCAGCGTTGAAGATCCCCAGGCAGCGGGGGCCCGAGAGACCCAGTACTTC. Amino acids: CSVEDPQAAGARETQYF.

This clone occurred once. The V gene is TRBV12-5, the J gene TRBJ2-7; 8 bases fit TRBD1. The trim removed 8 bases at V and 2 bases at J, leaving 5 bases unmatched. Germline CDR1 LGHNT, CDR2 FRNRAP. This CDR3 contains 13 residues. The chain's CDR3 is CASTDRDPYEQYF. CDR3 nucleotide sequence: TGTGCTAGTACGGACAGGGATCCCTACGAGCAGTACTTC. Variable domain in full (rest from reference TRBV12-5 and TRBJ2-7): DARVTQTPRHKVTEMGQEVTMRCQPILGHNTVFWYRQTMMQGLELLAYFRNRAPLDDSGMPKDRFSAEMPDATLATLKIQPSEPRDSAVYFCASTDRDPYEQYFGPGTRLTVT.

The chain links TRBV27 to TRBJ2-7, with 13 bases fitting TRBD2. Germline V gives CDR1 MNHEY, CDR2 SMNVEV (reference sequence). The CDR3 is 15 residues long. Trimming took 3 bases from V and 7 from J; bases not matched to a gene: 6. Written as DNA, the CDR3 is TGTGCCAGCAGTTTCGGACTAGCGGGAGTAAAGGAGCAGTACTTC. As protein: CASSFGLAGVKEQYF.

V and J are TRBV27 and TRBJ2-7, with TRBD1 matching 7 bases. Germline CDR1 and CDR2: MNHEY and SMNVEV (reference sequence). The V segment lost 1 base and the J segment 1 base; nucleotides outside the gene matches: 7. The CDR3 covers 16 residues. CDR3: CASSLFPGTASYEQYF. Here the CDR3 DNA reads TGTGCCAGCAGTTTATTCCCCGGGACAGCATCCTACGAGCAGTACTTC.

V gene TRBV29-1 combines with J gene TRBJ2-1, with D tentatively TRBD1 (6 bases). Trimming left V 3 bases short and J 15 bases short, with 18 bases between. This CDR3 is built from 12 residues. The germline V gene has CDR1 SQVTM and CDR2 ANQGSEA. The CDR3 DNA reads TGCAGCGTTGACCCCACCGGGACACCCGGGTTCTTC. Its protein is CSVDPTGTPGFF.

This rearrangement joins TRBV7-6 to TRBJ2-1; D uncertain. The V end lost 0 bases, the J end lost 5 bases, and 11 bases lay between the germline ends. CDR1 and CDR2 (germline): SGHVS, FNYEAQ. The CDR3 contains 15 residues. The DNA for the CDR3 is TGTGCCAGCAGCTTAGCTAGCAGCCGGCACAATGAGCAGTTCTTC. It specifies CASSLASSRHNEQFF.

This chain joins TRBV6-5 and TRBJ2-1, with D unresolved. Germline V gene data show CDR1 as MNHEY and CDR2 as SVGAGI. V was cut by 5 bases and J by 5 bases, with 7 bases left in between. There are 12 residues in the CDR3. The CDR3 loop is CASSPTNNEQFF. The DNA for the CDR3 is TGTGCCAGCAGTCCCACGAACAATGAGCAGTTCTTC.

The CDR3 DNA follows: TGTGCCAGCAGCTTAGAGCGGAATGAGCAGTTCTTC. The encoded protein is CASSLERNEQFF. The rearrangement uses TRBV7-9 and TRBJ2-1, with a possible D match to TRBD2 (5 bases). Trimming removed 1 base at V and 7 bases at J, with 5 bases between. Germline-derived CDR1 and CDR2 are SEHNR and FQNEAQ (reference sequence). This CDR3 has 12 amino acids.

This clone has just one count. V is TRBV11-2 and J is TRBJ1-1; no reliable D call. The CDR3 contains 16 residues. V lost 6 bases and J lost 1, with 18 bases in between. Germline assignment: CDR1 SGHAT and CDR2 FQNNGV. The CDR3 coding sequence is TGTGCCAGCAGGGGGAGCCAATCGGCGAGGAACACTGAAGCTTTCTTT. It yields the protein CASRGSQSARNTEAFF.

The J gene is TRBJ2-6, the V gene TRBV7-9; D may correspond to TRBD1 or TRBD2 (7 bases each). The CDR3 covers 19 residues. Deletions cut 4 bases from V and 1 base from J, with 20 bases between. The germline CDR1 and CDR2 sequences are SEHNR and FQNEAQ (reference sequence). The CDR3 DNA reads TGTGCCAGCAGCTCTCCCCGGGGGGACAGTACGTCTGGGGCCAACGTCCTGACTTTC. Protein product: CASSSPRGDSTSGANVLTF.

The chain has TRBV4-1 and TRBJ2-1; TRBD1 is a possible D gene (6 bases). V was trimmed by 1 base and J by 14 bases, leaving 18 bases between them. This CDR3 comprises 14 residues. Looked up from germline, CDR1 is MGHRA and CDR2 is YSYEKL. The CDR3 DNA follows: TGCGCCAGCAGCCAAGGCCAGGGGCCGCCCGGAGAGTTCTTC. It is translated as CASSQGQGPPGEFF.

V usage is TRBV29-1 and J usage is TRBJ2-7; D might be TRBD1 (5 bases). V lost 4 bases and J lost 3, with 16 bases in between. The CDR3 sequence is 14 residues long. CDR1 is SQVTM and CDR2 is ANQGSEA in the germline V gene. The CDR3 is CSVALGREDYEQYF. The CDR3, as DNA: TGCAGCGTTGCCCTAGGCAGGGAAGACTACGAGCAGTACTTC.

The chain carries TRBV27 and TRBJ1-5, with D maybe TRBD1 (5 bases). CDR3 size: 14 residues. In germline, CDR1 is MNHEY, CDR2 SMNVEV (reference sequence). Trimming took off 6 bases at V and 2 bases at J, with 11 bases between the two ends. The DNA for the CDR3 is TGTGCCAGCAGCCGGAGGGGCGGCAATCAGCCCCAGCATTTT. Protein product: CASSRRGGNQPQHF.

The rearrangement links TRBV27 to TRBJ2-3; the match to TRBD2 covers 7 bases. Germline trimming cut 7 bases from V and 3 bases from J; bases unmatched to any gene: 10. This CDR3 has 15 amino acids. CDR1 is MNHEY and CDR2 is SMNVEV in the germline V gene (reference sequence). In DNA form, the CDR3 reads TGTGCCAGCACCCGCGGCGGGAGCCTAACAGATACGCAGTATTTT. Protein product: CASTRGGSLTDTQYF.

The J gene is TRBJ2-3, the V gene TRBV7-2; a weak D match, TRBD2 (5 bases). V was clipped by 4 bases and J by 5 bases, with 16 bases between them. This CDR3 has 15 amino acids. CDR1 and CDR2 (germline): SGHTA, FQGNSA. The CDR3 loop reads CASSYYSEGVDTQYF. The CDR3 DNA reads as TGTGCCAGCAGCTATTATAGCGAGGGTGTAGATACGCAGTATTTT. Complete variable domain (other parts from reference TRBV7-2 and TRBJ2-3): GAGVSQSPSNKVTEKGKDVELRCDPISGHTALYWYRQSLGQGLEFLIYFQGNSAPDKSGLPSDRFSAERTGGSVSTLTIQRTQQEDSAVYLCASSYYSEGVDTQYFGPGTRLTVL.

The chain recombines TRBV4-1 with TRBJ1-2, with D perhaps matching TRBD1 (5 bases). The V gene's germline CDR1 is MGHRA and CDR2 YSYEKL. Trimming shortened V by 0 bases and J by 2 bases, and 16 bases separated the two germline ends. This CDR3 region has 17 residues. CDR3 in amino acids: CASSQEDTWDWNYGYTF. The CDR3 bases are TGCGCCAGCAGCCAAGAGGACACTTGGGACTGGAACTATGGCTACACCTTC.

This clone was observed once. This chain joins TRBV19 and TRBJ1-1; D ambiguous. The CDR3 has 13 residues. V lost 4 bases and J lost 4, with 10 bases in between. Germline CDR1 is LNHDA and CDR2 is SQIVND (reference sequence). As DNA, the CDR3 is TGTGCCAGTAGTAGGCAGGTGGGCACTGAAGCTTTCTTT. It specifies CASSRQVGTEAFF.

V and J are TRBV19 and TRBJ2-3; D gene ambiguous. The CDR3 is made up of 14 amino acids. Germline V CDR1 and CDR2: LNHDA, SQIVND (reference sequence). The V end was cut by 6 bases, the J end by 0 bases, with 10 bases between. CDR3 sequence (DNA): TGTGCCAGTAGGGTTTTTTCTAGCACAGATACGCAGTATTTT. Encoded protein: CASRVFSSTDTQYF.

The V call is TRBV28, the J call TRBJ1-5; D is undetermined. CDR1 MDHEN and CDR2 SYDVKM come from the germline V gene. This CDR3 comprises 16 residues. The V end lost 3 bases, the J end lost 0 bases, and 12 bases lay between the germline ends. The CDR3 region is CASSFPVVSSNQPQHF. The CDR3 bases are TGTGCCAGCAGTTTCCCGGTGGTTTCTAGCAATCAGCCCCAGCATTTT.

This sequence joins TRBV4-3 and TRBJ2-3; a possible D gene is TRBD2 (7 bases). The V gene's germline CDR1 is LGHNA and CDR2 YSLEER. The CDR3 has 15 amino acids. Trimming left V 4 bases short and J 1 base short, with 12 bases between. This CDR3 is CASSPWGGRTDTQYF. CDR3 in DNA: TGCGCCAGCAGCCCATGGGGGGGGCGCACAGATACGCAGTATTTT.

The chain carries TRBV5-1 and TRBJ2-2, with TRBD2 as a possible D gene (5 bases). The CDR3 is 15 residues long. From germline, CDR1 is SGHRS and CDR2 YFSETQ. V was clipped by 0 bases and J by 6 bases, with 12 bases between them. The CDR3 reads CASSLGLARAGELFF. The CDR3 nucleotides are TGCGCCAGCAGCTTGGGATTAGCGCGGGCCGGGGAGCTGTTTTTT.

This clone has just one count. The identical CDR3 is also encoded by other nucleotide sequences in the sample. The rearrangement links TRBV19 to TRBJ1-1; D gene uncertain. CDR1 is LNHDA and CDR2 is SQIVND in the germline V gene (reference sequence). The CDR3 totals 11 residues. Deletions cut 2 bases from V and 3 bases from J, with 1 base between. CDR3 DNA sequence: TGTGCCAGTAGTATATACACTGAAGCTTTCTTT. Its protein product is CASSIYTEAFF.

This rearrangement joins TRBV7-8 to TRBJ2-3, with D perhaps matching TRBD2 (5 bases). The CDR3 has 16 residues. The V end was cut by 7 bases, the J end by 3 bases, with 20 bases between. Per the germline V gene, CDR1 is SGHVS and CDR2 is FQNEAQ. The CDR3 reads CASIETGSGSTDTQYF. Written as DNA, the CDR3 is TGTGCCAGCATCGAAACGGGGTCCGGATCAACAGATACGCAGTATTTT. Complete variable domain (other parts from reference TRBV7-8 and TRBJ2-3): GAGVSQSPRYKVAKRGQDVALRCDPISGHVSLFWYQQALGQGPEFLTYFQNEAQLDKSGLPSDRFFAERPEGSVSTLKIQRTQQEDSAVYLCASIETGSGSTDTQYFGPGTRLTVL.

The table lists this clone with a few counts. The chain employs TRBV5-1 and TRBJ2-2; the D is unclear. V gave up 6 bases and J gave up 4 bases, with 7 bases separating them. The germline V gene encodes CDR1 SGHRS and CDR2 YFSETQ. The CDR3 totals 12 residues. The CDR3 here is CASTLSTGELFF. Written as DNA, the CDR3 is TGCGCCAGCACCCTTAGCACCGGGGAGCTGTTTTTT.